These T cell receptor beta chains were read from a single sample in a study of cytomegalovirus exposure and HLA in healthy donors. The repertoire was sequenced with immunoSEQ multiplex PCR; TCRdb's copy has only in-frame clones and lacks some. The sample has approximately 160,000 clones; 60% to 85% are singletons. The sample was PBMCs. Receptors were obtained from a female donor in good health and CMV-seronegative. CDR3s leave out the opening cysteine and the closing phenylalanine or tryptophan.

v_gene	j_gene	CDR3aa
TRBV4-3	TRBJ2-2	ASSQTGLGELF
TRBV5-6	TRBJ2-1	ASSLTSEYYNEQF
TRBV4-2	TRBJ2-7	ASSQDIRQNEQY
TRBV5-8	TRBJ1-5	ASSLEGVAPEPQH
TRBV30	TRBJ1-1	AWNGGGDRAAF
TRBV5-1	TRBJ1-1	ASSLGYSNTEAF
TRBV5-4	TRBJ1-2	ASSLAKGQGAGYT
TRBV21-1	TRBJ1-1	ASRRTGNTEAF
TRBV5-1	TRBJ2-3	ASSLETGDKDTQY
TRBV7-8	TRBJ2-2	ASSRDSRNTGELF
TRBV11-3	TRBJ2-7	ASSGRDSPYEQY
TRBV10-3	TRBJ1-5	AISESAGNQPQH
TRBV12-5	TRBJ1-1	ASGLTAVTEAF
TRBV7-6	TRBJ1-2	ASSLRSAGSDGYT
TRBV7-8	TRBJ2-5	ASSVSPWGEETQY
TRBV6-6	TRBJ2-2	ASSPTGELF
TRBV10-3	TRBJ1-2	AIRTEGGPNYGYT
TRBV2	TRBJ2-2	AQKLGQGSTGELF
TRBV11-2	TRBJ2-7	ASSLVGPGIPYEQY
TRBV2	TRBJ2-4	ASSEASGGLNIQY
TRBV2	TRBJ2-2	ASSSPSGGTGELF
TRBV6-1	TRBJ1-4	ASSVAGGINEKLF
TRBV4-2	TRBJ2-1	ASSQDSGGGYNEQF
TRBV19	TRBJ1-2	ASSIPTGWDYGYT
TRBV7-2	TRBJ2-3	ASSLEVEWGTDTQY
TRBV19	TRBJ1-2	ASASGVSNYGYT
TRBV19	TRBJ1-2	ASSTDVGKIGGYT
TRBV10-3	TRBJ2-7	AISARQGASLEQY
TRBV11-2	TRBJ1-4	ASSLTGSGGKLF
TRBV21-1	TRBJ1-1	ASSNVAWQPGTEAF